The clone carrying this T cell receptor beta chain has just one count. Additional DNA sequences in this sample encode the identical CDR3. Cohort assignment relied on participant-reported clinical history. This sample is part of a study of blood T cell repertoires in COVID-19. Study summary: Sites in the United States, Italy and Spain provided acute and convalescent COVID-19 samples.

The assay was immunoSEQ multiplex PCR, and TCRdb's table has in-frame clones only and misses some. The data show some 360,000 clones, about nine tenths seen once. The CDR3 contains 15 residues. Losses at the gene ends were 5 bases for V and 2 bases for J; bases not matched to a gene: 4. CDR1 and CDR2 from the germline V gene are MNHEY and SMNVEV (reference sequence). The clonotype comes from a woman in her 30s who had been exposed to COVID-19. The chain joins TRBV27 to TRBJ2-1, with TRBD2 matching 9 bases. Source material: PBMCs or T cells enriched from blood (not recorded which). Here the CDR3 reads CASSLSGSPYNEQFF. CDR3 nucleotides: TGTGCCAGCAGTCTTAGCGGGAGCCCCTACAATGAGCAGTTCTTC.